This T cell receptor (beta chain) was recovered during a study of T cells in Graves' hyperthyroidism and ophthalmopathy. This clonotype was observed a handful of times. V gave up 5 bases and J gave up 3 bases; unmatched junction bases: 14. Germline V lookup: CDR1 MNHEY, CDR2 SMNVEV (reference sequence). The CDR3 is made up of 17 amino acids. Researchers took RNA transcripts and amplified the TCR beta CDR3 regions from them. The primer set for the first-round RT-PCR of the TCR CDR3 was HTBI. MiXCR, applied by TCRdb to the multiplex PCR reads, yields one record per CDR3 protein. In the table there are roughly 380,000 distinct CDR3 sequences, roughly 13% of which are singletons.

Sequenced input: blood. V and J are TRBV27 and TRBJ2-7, with TRBD1 matching over 9 bases. The TCR was taken from a woman aged 18-29 years with Graves' hyperthyroidism. The CDR3, as DNA: TGTGCCAGCAGTCCGGGACAGGGTCTAAGAATGGTCTACGAGCAGTACTTC. Residues: CASSPGQGLRMVYEQYF.